This T cell receptor beta chain is drawn from a study of blood T cell repertoires in COVID-19. For the study at large: The United States, Italy and Spain supplied acute and convalescent COVID-19 samples. From T cells, B-cell-depleted T cells, or PBMCs came the material, which was cDNA or gDNA.

Methods used by the authors: Estimation of nucleated cell counts relied on the amplification of reference gene primers. The data were produced by immunoSEQ multiplex PCR, yet TCRdb's version contains in-frame clones alone and is incomplete. V and J calls and clone size are as listed in that table; D and trimming were resolved from the DNA. This table has fewer than 350,000 clones, about nine tenths appearing once. CDR1 and CDR2 (germline): SGHRS, YFSETQ. V was clipped by 1 base and J by 3 bases, with 8 bases between them. The CDR3 has 14 residues. Two negative PCRs, clearance, or symptom resolution had been documented for recovered Cohort 3 donors.

The J gene is TRBJ1-3, the V gene TRBV5-1; unclear D gene. This clonotype was sampled from a man aged 55 to 69 who had recovered from COVID-19. Sequencing used PBMCs or T cells enriched from blood (not recorded which). The DNA for the CDR3 is TGCGCCAGCAGCTTGCTGGGCTTTGGAAACACCATATATTTT. Protein sequence: CASSLLGFGNTIYF.